This T cell receptor beta chain emerged from a study of control samples from healthy donors and cancer patients. CDR3 length: 11 amino acids. Germline loops: CDR1 LGHDT, CDR2 YNNKEL (reference sequence). V was pared by 1 base and J by 12 bases, with 10 bases between. Method: immunoSEQ multiplex PCR; TCRdb's copy keeps in-frame clones and lacks some. The sample shows 150,000 or so clones, 88% of them seen only once. The chain recombines TRBV3-1 (or the pseudogene TRBV3-2) with TRBJ2-7; D gene uncertain. Material: blood. The clonotype originates from a man aged 18 to 29 in good health. CDR3 DNA sequence: TGTGCCAGCAGCCAAGGGGGTCCCCGGTACTTC. Protein sequence: CASSQGGPRYF.